The present T cell receptor (beta chain) was sequenced within a study of Ad26.COV2.S vaccination and SARS-CoV-2 variants. Turning to the study itself: Intramuscular Ad26.COV2.S at 5x10^10 or 1x10^11 viral particles. Study results and limitations: People given the vaccine had a wider spike-specific TCR breadth than placebo recipients did. Vaccinees and placebo recipients showed similar non-spike TCR breadth.

This CDR3 has 14 residues. Per the germline V gene, CDR1 is KGHSH and CDR2 is LQKENI. Trimming left V 3 bases short and J 4 bases short, with 10 bases between. To note about this clone: The antigen is not known.

Assay: immunoSEQ multiplex PCR; the TCRdb copy retains only in-frame clones and omits some. In the table there are about 350,000 clones, around 90% of which are singletons. Treatment indicated: some 19 received Ad26.COV2.S at low or high dose, single or two shots; 5 received placebo; per-sample allocation not given. Repertoires come from day 63 after the first vaccine or placebo injection. The study used a vaccine consisting of an Ad26 vector that expressed Wuhan-strain SARS-CoV-2 spike. Sequenced here: peripheral blood, sampled in a trial of Ad26.COV2.S vaccine versus placebo. The clonotype was recovered from a person between 18 and 59 years old who received the Ad26.COV2.S COVID-19 vaccine or a placebo. V usage is TRBV18 and J usage is TRBJ2-1; TRBD1 might be the D (5 bases). Here the CDR3 DNA reads TGTGCCAGCTCACCGAAAGACAGTTACAATGAGCAGTTCTTC. This gives the protein CASSPKDSYNEQFF.